The T cell receptor (beta chain) described here comes from a study of post-analysis software for immune sequencing data. Study-wide points: TRBV5-6, TRBV5-1 and TRBV20-1 were among roughly five TRBV segments more frequent in patients than controls.

The authors incorporated unique molecular identifiers into the TCR beta cDNA libraries. Each sample of roughly 0.9 to 11 million input T cells yielded around 500,000 cDNA molecules, so each molecule approximated one T cell. TCRdb reprocessed the PCR reads with MiXCR, giving one entry per CDR3 protein. The sample records roughly 670,000 distinct CDR3 sequences, 59% being singletons. V shed 5 bases and J 3 bases; nucleotides not matched to a gene: 12. Looked up from germline, CDR1 is SEHNR and CDR2 is FQNEAQ (reference sequence). This CDR3 contains 16 residues. To note about this clonotype: Its antigen is not known.

The origin of this receptor is a girl aged 2 to 9 with multiple sclerosis. The rearrangement links TRBV7-9 to TRBJ2-7, with 8 bases fitting TRBD2. Sequencing was performed on blood. The CDR3, as DNA: TGTGCCAGCAGCACACCGGGGGGGGGACATCACTACGAGCAGTACTTC. This translates into CASSTPGGGHHYEQYF.